This T cell receptor (beta chain) was found in a study of T cells in localized non-small cell lung cancer. Overall study results and limits: Uninvolved nearby lung showed the greatest T cell clonality, exceeding that found in tumor. It remains possible that heterogeneity exists, since only one tumor region was sequenced. Turning up in adjacent lung were a median roughly 62 of the top 100 tumor clones.

Of note for this clone: Antigen unknown. At one end the junction does not follow the germline gene, possibly because of a read error.

Here immunoSEQ multiplex PCR was the method, and the copy in TCRdb shows in-frame clones only, minus some. Of around 92,000 clones listed, around 90% are singletons. The CDR3 runs 17 residues. The germline V gene has CDR1 LNHNV and CDR2 YYDKDF (reference sequence). The rearrangement links TRBV15 to TRBJ2-7, with 8 bases aligning to TRBD1. The TCR was taken from a woman aged 40-75 years with stage II squamous cell lung carcinoma. Sequenced material: PBMCs, taken before any cancer treatment. The CDR3 sequence is CATSRGRRAGGSDEQYF. CDR3 nucleotide sequence: TGTGCCACCAGCAGAGGAAGGAGGGCAGGGGGCTCCGACGAGCAGTACTTC.